These T cell receptor beta chains were read from a single sample in a study of radiation and T cells in renal cell carcinoma. Produced via immunoSEQ multiplex PCR; TCRdb's table is partial and in-frame only. The sample contains just under 80,000 clones, 65% to 90% of which appear only once. Sequences were derived from blood, sampled from a patient whose treatment included radiotherapy and nephrectomy. The source of these receptors is a woman aged 45-65 years with renal cell carcinoma. Both conserved end residues are part of each CDR3. The D gene is left open where the match is weak. Clone size, where shown, is once, few, many, or a class for clones that have expanded.

J: TRBJ2-7
V: TRBV5-1
D: TRBD1
size: .
DNA: TGCGCCAGCAGCTCGCGGACAGGGACGAACGAGCAGTACTTC
CDR3: CASSSRTGTNEQYF

J: TRBJ1-1
V: TRBV7-9
D: .
size: .
DNA: TGTGCCAGCAGCTACCAGTTGAACACTGAAGCTTTCTTT
CDR3: CASSYQLNTEAFF

J: TRBJ2-7
V: TRBV6-5
D: TRBD1
size: .
DNA: TGTGCCAGCAGTCCGGGACAGGGGGGGATCTACGAGCAGTACTTC
CDR3: CASSPGQGGIYEQYF

J: TRBJ2-7
V: TRBV28
D: TRBD1
size: few
DNA: TGTGCCAGCAGTTCCCCTCCGGACAGGGGGTACGAGCAGTACTTC
CDR3: CASSSPPDRGYEQYF

J: TRBJ2-7
V: TRBV4-1
D: .
size: .
DNA: TGCGCCAGCAGCCATCAGGACAGACCCTACGAGCAGTACTTC
CDR3: CASSHQDRPYEQYF

J: TRBJ2-7
V: TRBV4-1
D: TRBD2
size: .
DNA: TGCGCCAGCAGCCAAGCTACTAGCGGGAGGGCTCGAGAGCAGTACTTC
CDR3: CASSQATSGRAREQYF

J: TRBJ2-1
V: TRBV6-6
D: .
size: .
DNA: TGTGCCAGCAGTTACAGGAGGGGGGGCAATGAGCAGTTCTTC
CDR3: CASSYRRGGNEQFF

J: TRBJ2-2
V: TRBV11-1
D: TRBD2
size: once
DNA: TGTGCCAGCGACGGCGGGAGGGACACCGGGGAGCTGTTTTTT
CDR3: CASDGGRDTGELFF

J: TRBJ2-7
V: TRBV7-9
D: .
size: .
DNA: TGTGCCAGCAGCTCAGGGGCGGGTTCCTACGAGCAGTACTTC
CDR3: CASSSGAGSYEQYF

J: TRBJ1-5
V: TRBV5-6
D: .
size: few
DNA: TGTGCCAGCAGCTTGGCCAGGGCTCAGCCCCAGCATTTT
CDR3: CASSLARAQPQHF

J: TRBJ2-2
V: TRBV5-4
D: .
size: .
DNA: TGTGCCAGCAGCCCCGCTTCGACCGGGGAGCTGTTTTTT
CDR3: CASSPASTGELFF

J: TRBJ2-3
V: TRBV7-7
D: TRBD2
size: .
DNA: TGTGCCAGCAGCGTACTAGCGGGGGGCACAGATACGCAGTATTTT
CDR3: CASSVLAGGTDTQYF

J: TRBJ2-7
V: TRBV6-1
D: .
size: .
DNA: TGTGCCAGCAGTGGAGGGCCACAGAGCTCCTACGAGCAGTACTTC
CDR3: CASSGGPQSSYEQYF

J: TRBJ2-1
V: TRBV4-3
D: TRBD2
size: .
DNA: TGCGCCAGCAGCCACAACGTAGCGGGAGGTTTCGAGCAGTTCTTC
CDR3: CASSHNVAGGFEQFF

J: TRBJ2-6
V: TRBV30
D: .
size: .
DNA: TGTGCCTGGACCTCTGGGGCCAACGTCCTGACTTTC
CDR3: CAWTSGANVLTF

J: TRBJ1-2
V: TRBV4-1
D: .
size: once
DNA: TGCGCCAGCACCTCTTCCGCCGGGAATAACTATGGCTACACCTTC
CDR3: CASTSSAGNNYGYTF

J: TRBJ1-2
V: TRBV29-1
D: .
size: .
DNA: TGCAGCGTTGAACTGGACGGCTACACCTTC
CDR3: CSVELDGYTF

J: TRBJ2-7
V: TRBV11-2
D: .
size: few
DNA: TGTGCCAGCAGCCAGGCGGGGGCTTCCTACGAGCAGTACTTC
CDR3: CASSQAGASYEQYF

J: TRBJ1-2
V: TRBV9
D: .
size: .
DNA: TGTGCCAGCAGCGACACTGGGAACAACTATGGCTACACCTTC
CDR3: CASSDTGNNYGYTF

J: TRBJ2-2
V: TRBV7-2
D: .
size: .
DNA: TGTGCCAGCAGGAGAACATCGGGACTCGGCACCGGGGAGCTGTTTTTT
CDR3: CASRRTSGLGTGELFF

J: TRBJ2-7
V: TRBV25-1
D: .
size: .
DNA: TGTGCCAGCAGTGAAGCTATCGGCGAGCAGTACTTC
CDR3: CASSEAIGEQYF

J: TRBJ2-7
V: TRBV5-5
D: .
size: .
DNA: TGTGCCAGCAGCTTGGTGCCGGCCTACGAGCAGTACTTC
CDR3: CASSLVPAYEQYF

J: TRBJ2-1
V: TRBV19
D: .
size: few
DNA: TGTGCCAGTAGTATAGCATTTGGGGATAATGAGCAGTTCTTC
CDR3: CASSIAFGDNEQFF

J: TRBJ2-1
V: TRBV5-1
D: TRBD2
size: .
DNA: TGCGCCAGCAGCTACGCAGACTGGGAGGGCAATGAGCAGTTCTTC
CDR3: CASSYADWEGNEQFF

J: TRBJ2-3
V: TRBV28
D: TRBD1
size: few
DNA: TGTGCCTCCTCTATGGTGGGACAGGGAGGAGATACGCAGTATTTT
CDR3: CASSMVGQGGDTQYF

J: TRBJ1-4
V: TRBV5-1
D: TRBD1
size: .
DNA: TGCGCCAGCAGCAGAGACGGGACAGGAGATGAAAAACTGTTTTTT
CDR3: CASSRDGTGDEKLFF

J: TRBJ2-1
V: TRBV7-2
D: .
size: .
DNA: TGTGCCAGCAGCTCCCCCACAGAACGTGAGCAGTTCTTC
CDR3: CASSSPTEREQFF

J: TRBJ2-3
V: TRBV11-2
D: TRBD1
size: .
DNA: TGTGCCAGCCTAGCGCTGGGACAGGGTGCAGATACGCAGTATTTT
CDR3: CASLALGQGADTQYF

J: TRBJ2-7
V: TRBV7-8
D: .
size: .
DNA: TGTGCCAGCAGCCTCCTTCCGGGGTCCTCCTACGAGCAGTACTTC
CDR3: CASSLLPGSSYEQYF

J: TRBJ1-4
V: TRBV4-1
D: .
size: .
DNA: TGCGCCAGCAGCCAAGATGGGGGGTACCGTAATGAAAAACTGTTTTTT
CDR3: CASSQDGGYRNEKLFF

J: TRBJ1-2
V: TRBV6-5
D: TRBD1
size: few
DNA: TGTGCCAGCAGTCCGCGTCGGACAGGGGACTATGGCTACACCTTC
CDR3: CASSPRRTGDYGYTF

J: TRBJ1-2
V: TRBV30
D: .
size: .
DNA: TGTGCCTGGAGACTCCCAGGGGTTTACTATGGCTACACCTTC
CDR3: CAWRLPGVYYGYTF

J: TRBJ2-2
V: TRBV7-9
D: .
size: .
DNA: TGTGCCAGCAGCTCGGACAGTCTTTTCCCCGGGGAGCTGTTTTTT
CDR3: CASSSDSLFPGELFF

J: TRBJ2-7
V: TRBV19
D: .
size: .
DNA: TGTGCCAGTAGTATTGGCCAGGTCCACTACGAGCAGTACTTC
CDR3: CASSIGQVHYEQYF

J: TRBJ1-5
V: TRBV2
D: TRBD1
size: .
DNA: TGTGCCAGCAGTGAACGACAGGGAAAGGATCAGCCCCAGCATTTT
CDR3: CASSERQGKDQPQHF

J: TRBJ2-3
V: TRBV4-1
D: TRBD2
size: .
DNA: TGCGCCAGCAGTTTCCAGGGGCGGGGGGCAACAGATACGCAGTATTTT
CDR3: CASSFQGRGATDTQYF

J: TRBJ2-3
V: TRBV18
D: .
size: .
DNA: TGTGCCAGCTCACCACCAAGCACAGATACGCAGTATTTT
CDR3: CASSPPSTDTQYF

J: TRBJ2-5
V: TRBV28
D: TRBD1
size: .
DNA: TGTGCCAGCAGGCCAAGGACAGGTGATGAAGAGACCCAGTACTTC
CDR3: CASRPRTGDEETQYF

J: TRBJ1-3
V: TRBV2
D: TRBD1
size: .
DNA: TGTGCCAGCAGTGCAGGGGGAGACTCTGGAAACACCATATATTTT
CDR3: CASSAGGDSGNTIYF

J: TRBJ2-2
V: TRBV6-1
D: TRBD2
size: .
DNA: TGTGCCAGCAGTGAAGGGCTCCTAGCGGGAGTACCCACCGGGGAGCTGTTTTTT
CDR3: CASSEGLLAGVPTGELFF

J: TRBJ2-2
V: TRBV7-2
D: TRBD1
size: few
DNA: TGTGCCAGCAGCTTAGTGGGGACAGGGGGCACCGGGGAGCTGTTTTTT
CDR3: CASSLVGTGGTGELFF

J: TRBJ2-7
V: TRBV10-1
D: .
size: .
DNA: TGCGCCAGCAGTGATAACCTTGCCTACGAGCAGTACTTC
CDR3: CASSDNLAYEQYF

J: TRBJ1-1
V: TRBV30
D: TRBD1
size: .
DNA: TGTGCCTGGAGTTATGACAGGGGCTCGGGCACTGAAGCTTTCTTT
CDR3: CAWSYDRGSGTEAFF

J: TRBJ1-2
V: TRBV4-1
D: .
size: few
DNA: TGCGCCAGCAGCCAAGAAGGGGCCTATGGCTACACCTTC
CDR3: CASSQEGAYGYTF

J: TRBJ2-5
V: TRBV19
D: TRBD1
size: .
DNA: TGTGCCAGTAGTACCAAACAGGGGGTGGGGGAGACCCAGTACTTC
CDR3: CASSTKQGVGETQYF

J: TRBJ2-5
V: TRBV7-8
D: .
size: .
DNA: TGTGCCAGCAGCTTGGTCATTGGGGAGACCCAGTACTTC
CDR3: CASSLVIGETQYF

J: TRBJ1-2
V: TRBV7-9
D: .
size: .
DNA: TGTGCCAGCAGCTCCAGGAATTTGGAGGGTGGCTACACCTTC
CDR3: CASSSRNLEGGYTF

J: TRBJ2-7
V: TRBV9
D: TRBD1
size: .
DNA: TGTGCCAGCAGCACTAGACAGGGGGCGAGGGAGCAGTACTTC
CDR3: CASSTRQGAREQYF

J: TRBJ2-1
V: TRBV7-6
D: .
size: .
DNA: TGTGCCAGCAGCTTAGTGAGCCACTACAATGAGCAGTTCTTC
CDR3: CASSLVSHYNEQFF

J: TRBJ2-7
V: TRBV5-1
D: .
size: .
DNA: TGCGCCAGCAGCTCGTCCGGGGCCATGGGTGAGCAGTACTTC
CDR3: CASSSSGAMGEQYF

J: TRBJ2-2
V: TRBV9
D: .
size: .
DNA: TGTGCCAGCAGCGCGCGGCGGGGTCCCGGGGAGCTGTTTTTT
CDR3: CASSARRGPGELFF

J: TRBJ2-7
V: TRBV7-2
D: TRBD1
size: .
DNA: TGTGCCAGCATACCAGGGGGACAACTGGGCGAGCAGTACTTC
CDR3: CASIPGGQLGEQYF

J: TRBJ2-7
V: TRBV5-4
D: TRBD2
size: .
DNA: TGTGCCAGCAGCTTGGCTAGCGGCTACGAGCAGTACTTC
CDR3: CASSLASGYEQYF